Shown below are 24 T cell receptor beta chains from a single sample sequenced in a study of T cells after yellow fever vaccination. TCRdb re-called the 5' RACE reads with MiXCR, one entry per CDR3 protein. The sample lists some 300,000 distinct CDR3 sequences; about 10% were seen once. The sample consisted of CD4+ T cells sorted from PBMCs, taken 45 days after the yellow fever booster vaccination. The receptors were sampled from a man younger than 30 who received the YFV17D yellow fever vaccine.

In its sample, this clonotype was seen many times. The chain is built from TRBV4-2 and TRBJ2-4; 11 positions match TRBD1. The CDR3 consists of 19 residues. The junction had 9 bases not matched to a gene; V was cut back by 1 base and J by 1 base. Germline CDR1 is LGHNA and CDR2 is YNFKEQ. The CDR3 DNA follows: TGTGCCAGCAGCCAAGCCGAGACGGACAGGGGGCTTGCCAAAAACATTCAGTACTTC. The encoded protein is CASSQAETDRGLAKNIQYF.

In this sample, this clonotype turned up many times. The chain employs TRBV7-9 and TRBJ2-5; 7 positions match TRBD2. Germline CDR1 is SEHNR and CDR2 is FQNEAQ (reference sequence). This CDR3 contains 14 residues. The V segment lost 3 bases and the J segment 3 bases; nucleotides outside the gene matches: 4. CDR3 sequence (DNA): TGTGCCAGCAGCTTTACGGGGGGTGAAGAGACCCAGTACTTC. Translated, it gives CASSFTGGEETQYF.

The gene calls are TRBV7-2 and TRBJ1-2, with D maybe TRBD1 (5 bases). The germline CDR1 and CDR2 sequences are SGHTA and FQGNSA. There are 15 residues in the CDR3. V lost 3 bases and J 0 bases, leaving 11 bases between the germline ends. The CDR3 sequence is CASSFERTPNYGYTF. CDR3 DNA: TGTGCCAGCAGCTTTGAAAGGACACCTAACTATGGCTACACCTTC.

There are a few counts of this clonotype. CDR3 region: CASSFSGPTDTQYF. Written as DNA, the CDR3 is TGTGCCAGCAGCTTTAGCGGCCCCACAGATACGCAGTATTTT. This sequence joins TRBV7-3 and TRBJ2-3, with D tentatively TRBD2 (6 bases). The CDR3 is 14 amino acids. Germline CDR1 is SGHTA and CDR2 is FQGTGA. Trimming pared 3 bases from V and 2 bases from J, leaving 9 bases between.

Only a few counts were recorded for this clonotype. The chain couples TRBV28 to TRBJ2-1; 12 bases are shared with TRBD2. The CDR3 length is 15 residues. Germline CDR1 is MDHEN and CDR2 is SYDVKM. Trimming cost V 7 bases and J 6 bases; bases outside gene matches: 7. The CDR3 sequence is CASTTTSGGPNEQFF. CDR3 bases: TGTGCCAGCACTACCACTAGCGGGGGGCCCAATGAGCAGTTCTTC.

The chain links TRBV28 to TRBJ2-1; 7 bases are a match to TRBD2. V was clipped by 5 bases and J by 9 bases; unmatched bases: 7. Germline loops: CDR1 MDHEN, CDR2 SYDVKM. The CDR3 covers 13 residues. The CDR3: CASSPSGVGEQFF. For the CDR3, the DNA is TGTGCCAGCAGTCCCAGCGGGGTGGGTGAGCAGTTCTTC.

V usage is TRBV7-8 and J usage is TRBJ2-7; D gene ambiguous. This CDR3 comprises 14 residues. The V gene's germline CDR1 is SGHVS and CDR2 FQNEAQ. V was shortened by 5 bases and J by 0 bases, with 11 bases between the two germline ends. The DNA for the CDR3 is TGTGCCAGCAGCCACGACATTAGCTCCTACGAGCAGTACTTC. Protein: CASSHDISSYEQYF.

This clonotype turned up a few times. V usage is TRBV20-1 and J usage is TRBJ2-1, with D possibly TRBD2 on 6 matching bases. The CDR3 covers 14 residues. Germline V gives CDR1 DFQATT, CDR2 SNEGSKA (reference sequence). Deletions cut 5 bases from V and 2 bases from J, with 13 bases between. CDR3 DNA: TGCAGTGCTCCCCGGTCGGGGGCCTACAATGAGCAGTTCTTC. Protein: CSAPRSGAYNEQFF.

The chain recombines TRBV19 with TRBJ1-2; D is unclear. Trimming stripped 5 bases from V and 0 bases from J, with 13 bases between. The germline V gene encodes CDR1 LNHDA and CDR2 SQIVND (reference sequence). CDR3 length equals 15 residues. CDR3 sequence reads: CASSLQQAPNYGYTF. DNA for the CDR3: TGTGCCAGTAGTTTGCAGCAGGCCCCTAACTATGGCTACACCTTC.

The chain joins TRBV5-1 to TRBJ2-5, with no clear D. V was clipped by 7 bases and J by 2 bases, with 12 bases between them. CDR3 size: 13 residues. Looked up from germline, CDR1 is SGHRS and CDR2 is YFSETQ. CDR3 sequence reads: CASRRVLQETQYF. The CDR3 DNA follows: TGCGCCAGCCGGCGTGTCCTGCAAGAGACCCAGTACTTC.

This clonotype was seen a few times. The gene calls are TRBV5-1 and TRBJ2-1; D might be TRBD1 (6 bases). CDR1 SGHRS and CDR2 YFSETQ come from the germline V gene. This CDR3 comprises 15 residues. V dropped 4 bases and J dropped 2 bases, with 13 bases sitting between them. CDR3 in amino acids: CASSHLRGTYNEQFF. The CDR3 bases are TGCGCCAGCAGCCACCTCAGGGGAACCTACAATGAGCAGTTCTTC.

Ten or more counts support this clonotype. The DNA for the CDR3 is TGCGCCAGCAGCCAACCTACGGGTTATGGGTCCTACAATGAGCAGTTCTTC. Amino acids: CASSQPTGYGSYNEQFF. V is TRBV4-1 and J is TRBJ2-1; D gene uncertain. The CDR3 consists of 17 residues. Trimming took off 2 bases at V and 1 base at J, with 15 bases between the two ends. Germline CDR1 is MGHRA and CDR2 is YSYEKL.

The table lists this clonotype with a few counts. The chain joins TRBV7-2 to TRBJ1-2, with D possibly matching TRBD1 (6 bases). CDR1 and CDR2 from the germline V gene are SGHTA and FQGNSA. Trimming removed 2 bases at V and 6 bases at J, with 13 bases between. The CDR3 spans 14 residues. The CDR3 DNA follows: TGTGCCAGCAGCTTAACGAGGGGGGCGGATGGCTACACCTTC. Translation gives CASSLTRGADGYTF.

V usage is TRBV20-1 and J usage is TRBJ2-7; D is unclear. Trimming pared 0 bases from V and 3 bases from J, leaving 12 bases between. The CDR3 length is 14 residues. Germline CDR1 reads DFQATT; CDR2 reads SNEGSKA (reference sequence). CDR3 DNA sequence: TGCAGTGCTAGAGATAGGACGGGCCTCTACGAGCAGTACTTC. Protein product: CSARDRTGLYEQYF.

This clonotype was observed at least ten times. The chain couples TRBV18 to TRBJ2-5; D is perhaps TRBD2 (5 bases). From germline, CDR1 is KGHSH and CDR2 LQKENI. V dropped 0 bases and J dropped 3 bases, with 8 bases sitting between them. CDR3 size: 14 residues. CDR3 sequence reads: CASSPPEGKETQYF. CDR3 nucleotide sequence: TGTGCCAGCTCACCACCCGAGGGAAAAGAGACCCAGTACTTC.

J is TRBJ2-5 and V is TRBV2, with D perhaps TRBD2 (5 bases). Germline V lookup: CDR1 SNHLY, CDR2 FYNNEI. The CDR3 runs to 13 residues. The ends were cut back, 3 bases at V and 3 bases at J, with 8 bases in the middle. This CDR3 reads CASSEERKETQYF. The CDR3 region has the DNA TGTGCCAGCAGTGAGGAGCGGAAAGAGACCCAGTACTTC.

V gene TRBV7-6 combines with J gene TRBJ2-4; perhaps TRBD2 as D (6 bases). Per the germline V gene, CDR1 is SGHVS and CDR2 is FNYEAQ. V was cut by 5 bases and J by 8 bases, with 16 bases left in between. This CDR3 region has 14 residues. CDR3 sequence reads: CASSPRVGGDIQYF. CDR3 DNA: TGTGCCAGCAGCCCCCGAGTTGGCGGGGACATTCAGTACTTC.

V usage is TRBV28 and J usage is TRBJ2-5; either TRBD1 or TRBD2 may fit D (6 bases each). The CDR3 spans 15 residues. Between the trimmed V and J ends, which lost 3 bases and 4 bases, there was a span of 15 bases. CDR1 and CDR2 (germline): MDHEN, SYDVKM. CDR3 protein: CASSLGGMRPETQYF. In DNA form, the CDR3 reads TGTGCCAGCAGTTTGGGGGGCATGAGACCAGAGACCCAGTACTTC.

This clonotype occurred many times. The chain couples TRBV12-3 or TRBV12-4 to TRBJ2-1; unclear D gene. The CDR3 contains 11 residues. V was pared by 3 bases and J by 7 bases, with 4 bases between. The CDR3 sequence is CASSFRNEQFF. The CDR3, as DNA: TGTGCCAGCAGTTTTAGAAATGAGCAGTTCTTC.

This chain uses TRBV7-2 with TRBJ2-6; D is unresolved. V was pared by 5 bases and J by 4 bases, with 21 bases between. This CDR3 comprises 18 residues. Germline V gene sequence: CDR1 SGHTA, CDR2 FQGNSA. CDR3 protein: CASSRNRAAGIGANVLTF. The CDR3 DNA reads as TGTGCCAGCAGCAGAAATCGGGCCGCTGGGATAGGGGCCAACGTCCTGACTTTC.

The rearrangement joins TRBV10-3 to TRBJ1-5; possibly TRBD1 for D (6 bases). V lost 0 bases to trimming and J lost 0 bases, with 12 bases between them. Germline V lookup: CDR1 ENHRY, CDR2 SYGVKD. This CDR3 is 17 amino acids long. The CDR3 spells CAISESRGSYSNQPQHF. The CDR3 coding sequence is TGTGCCATCAGTGAGTCGAGGGGGAGTTATAGCAATCAGCCCCAGCATTTT.

This clonotype has just a few counts. The chain has TRBV2 and TRBJ1-2; D is unclear. Germline V CDR1 and CDR2: SNHLY, FYNNEI. There are 14 residues in the CDR3. V was cut by 7 bases and J by 2 bases, with 14 bases left in between. CDR3 DNA sequence: TGTGCCAGCATAGAAGTACTCCAGAACTATGGCTACACCTTC. Translated: CASIEVLQNYGYTF.

This chain links TRBV6-5 with TRBJ1-5, with D perhaps matching TRBD1 (5 bases). V gave up 10 bases and J gave up 3 bases, with 13 bases separating them. This CDR3 is 13 amino acids long. Germline assignment: CDR1 MNHEY and CDR2 SVGAGI. The CDR3: CATCRDHNQPQHF. The CDR3 DNA reads as TGTGCCACCTGCCGGGACCACAATCAGCCCCAGCATTTT.

This clonotype was picked up a small number of times. The chain is built from TRBV20-1 and TRBJ2-3; TRBD1 might be the D (6 bases). V was shortened by 6 bases and J by 7 bases, with 14 bases between the two germline ends. The CDR3 contains 12 residues. CDR1 and CDR2 from the germline V gene are DFQATT and SNEGSKA (reference sequence). The CDR3 coding sequence is TGCAGTGCGAGCCTACAGGGAAATACGCAGTATTTT. As protein: CSASLQGNTQYF.